This is a list of T cell receptor beta chains from one sample in a study of post-analysis software for immune sequencing data. TCRdb ran MiXCR on the PCR reads and lists one entry per CDR3 protein. The sample includes some 240,000 distinct CDR3 sequences, 36% of them seen just once. Sequencing was done on a sample of blood. The receptors originated from a girl between 5 and 17 years old with multiple sclerosis. Each CDR3 is given with its conserved first and last residue. D genes are given only for firm matches. Not every row has a clone size; where given, it reads once, few, many or a size class.

NA,few,TRBV6-2/TRBV6-3,TRBJ2-5,CASSLGHEQYF,TGTGCCAGCAGTCTAGGACATGAGCAGTACTTC
TRBD1,NA,TRBV19,TRBJ1-2,CASGMTGDYGYTF,TGTGCCAGTGGTATGACAGGGGACTATGGCTACACCTTC
NA,many,TRBV7-9,TRBJ1-2,CASSSSTGFYGYTF,TGTGCCAGCAGTTCCTCCACAGGGTTTTATGGCTACACCTTC
NA,NA,TRBV24-1,TRBJ2-2,CATSDFQPGELFF,TGTGCCACCAGTGATTTCCAGCCCGGGGAGCTGTTTTTT
TRBD1,few,TRBV5-1,TRBJ1-1,CASSRNRGVTEAFF,TGCGCCAGCAGCCGTAACAGGGGCGTCACTGAAGCTTTCTTT
NA,many,TRBV7-2,TRBJ1-2,CASSFKSDPNYGYTF,TGTGCCAGCAGCTTTAAGTCTGACCCAAATTATGGCTACACCTTC
TRBD1,few,TRBV12-3/TRBV12-4,TRBJ2-2,CASVDRGQYGELFF,TGTGCCAGCGTCGACAGGGGGCAATATGGGGAGCTGTTTTTT
NA,many,TRBV3-1,TRBJ2-7,CASSQGSHEQYF,TGTGCCAGCAGCCAAGGATCCCACGAGCAGTACTTC
NA,many,TRBV28,TRBJ2-1,CASSPLGGYNEQFF,TGTGCCAGCAGTCCCCTAGGGGGGTACAATGAGCAGTTCTTC
NA,few,TRBV5-5,TRBJ2-5,CASSLVTPQETQYF,TGTGCCAGCAGCTTGGTGACACCCCAAGAGACCCAGTACTTC
NA,many,TRBV7-2,TRBJ2-1,CASSLGLAAFNEQFF,TGTGCCAGCAGCTTGGGCCTAGCTGCCTTCAATGAGCAGTTCTTC
NA,once,TRBV28,TRBJ2-7,CASRSPLASRYEQYF,TGTGCCAGCAGATCTCCTCTGGCGTCCCGCTACGAGCAGTACTTC
NA,NA,TRBV3-1,TRBJ1-3,CASSQDRNTIYF,TGTGCCAGCAGCCAAGATCGAAACACCATATATTTT
NA,many,TRBV29-1,TRBJ2-4,CRVSGLGKNIQYF,TGCAGAGTTAGTGGTTTGGGCAAAAACATTCAGTACTTC
TRBD2,few,TRBV3-1,TRBJ2-3,CASSQRRTSGTDTQYF,TGTGCCAGCAGCCAAAGGAGGACTAGCGGCACAGATACGCAGTATTTT
NA,many,TRBV12-3/TRBV12-4,TRBJ1-5,CASSLGEAASNQPQHF,TGTGCCAGCAGCTTAGGGGAGGCAGCTAGCAATCAGCCCCAGCATTTT
TRBD1,NA,TRBV12-3/TRBV12-4,TRBJ1-1,CASTPRGPDTEAFF,TGTGCCAGCACCCCGAGGGGGCCGGACACTGAAGCTTTCTTT
TRBD1,NA,TRBV6-1,TRBJ1-2,CASSHRDRGNWNYGHTF,TGTGCCAGCAGCCACCGGGACAGGGGAAATTGGAACTATGGCCACACCTTC
NA,NA,TRBV14,TRBJ1-2,CASSPPATGRYGYTF,TGTGCCAGCAGCCCGCCAGCAACAGGACGCTATGGCTACACCTTC
TRBD1,NA,TRBV5-1,TRBJ1-5,CASSLTGTGGIGNQPQHF,TGCGCCAGCAGCTTGACCGGGACAGGGGGCATCGGCAATCAGCCCCAGCATTTT
TRBD1,NA,TRBV12-3/TRBV12-4,TRBJ1-1,CASSFPGTGGRTVNTEAFF,TGTGCCAGCAGTTTCCCCGGGACAGGGGGCCGAACGGTGAACACTGAAGCTTTCTTT
NA,many,TRBV5-1,TRBJ1-1,CASSRDRMNTEAFF,TGTGCCAGCAGCCGGGACCGCATGAACACTGAAGCTTTCTTT
NA,few,TRBV14,TRBJ2-1,CASSQEQGKGDEQFF,TGTGCCAGCAGCCAAGAGCAGGGGAAAGGAGATGAGCAGTTCTTC
TRBD2,many,TRBV5-1,TRBJ2-3,CASSRGTSGTDTQYF,TGCGCCAGCAGCCGCGGGACTAGCGGGACAGATACGCAGTATTTT
NA,many,TRBV5-6,TRBJ1-2,CASNTKRREEYGYTF,TGTGCCAGCAACACTAAACGTAGGGAAGAATATGGCTACACCTTC
TRBD2,NA,TRBV6-6,TRBJ2-3,CASTTSGNPDTQYF,TGTGCCAGCACCACTAGCGGGAACCCAGATACGCAGTATTTT
TRBD2,NA,TRBV12-3/TRBV12-4,TRBJ2-1,CASSSSGGAREQFF,TGTGCCAGCAGTTCTAGCGGGGGGGCTAGGGAGCAGTTCTTC
NA,NA,TRBV27,TRBJ2-3,CASSFGWKDTQYF,TGTGCCAGCAGTTTCGGCTGGAAAGATACGCAGTATTTT
NA,NA,TRBV4-1,TRBJ1-4,CASSQVLGPTNEKLFF,TGCGCCAGCAGCCAAGTCCTGGGGCCAACTAATGAAAAACTGTTTTTT
NA,once,TRBV29-1,TRBJ2-4,CSVEDGRENIQYF,TGCAGCGTTGAAGATGGAAGGGAAAACATTCAGTACTTC
NA,NA,TRBV29-1,TRBJ2-1,CSAVLRLNRDEQFF,TGCAGCGCTGTGTTGCGTCTAAATCGCGATGAGCAGTTCTTC
TRBD1,many,TRBV3-1,TRBJ2-5,CASSQVDRGPETQYF,TGTGCCAGCAGCCAAGTGGACAGGGGGCCGGAGACCCAGTACTTC
NA,NA,TRBV19,TRBJ2-3,CASSTGTQASLDTQYF,TGTGCCAGTAGTACAGGGACCCAGGCGTCCCTGGATACGCAGTATTTT
NA,NA,TRBV28,TRBJ1-2,CTSSFGTGNYGYTF,TGTACCAGCTCCTTTGGGACTGGTAACTATGGCTACACCTTC
NA,few,TRBV7-2,TRBJ2-5,CASSSGLKETQYF,TGTGCCAGCAGCTCGGGACTGAAAGAGACCCAGTACTTC
NA,many,TRBV28,TRBJ2-3,CASSLQPDTQYF,TGTGCCAGCAGTCTACAGCCAGATACGCAGTATTTT
NA,NA,TRBV21-1,TRBJ2-7,CASTTRVSYEQYF,TGTGCCAGCACTACGCGGGTTTCCTACGAGCAGTACTTC
TRBD2,many,TRBV7-9,TRBJ2-1,CASKGPSGTLDEQFF,TGTGCCAGTAAAGGCCCCAGCGGGACCCTCGATGAGCAGTTCTTC
NA,few,TRBV6-5,TRBJ2-7,CASSYGTVPLYNEQYF,TGTGCCAGCAGTTACGGAACAGTCCCGTTGTACAATGAGCAGTACTTC
NA,NA,TRBV3-1,TRBJ2-5,CASSQSGDSQETQYF,TGTGCCAGCAGCCAGTCGGGGGACAGCCAAGAGACCCAGTACTTC
TRBD1,NA,TRBV28,TRBJ2-7,CASSYWTGGSYEQYF,TGTGCCAGCAGTTACTGGACAGGGGGGTCCTACGAGCAGTACTTC
NA,many,TRBV5-1,TRBJ1-2,CASSNSDGGEYGYTF,TGCGCCAGCAGCAATTCAGATGGGGGCGAATATGGCTACACCTTC
TRBD1,many,TRBV9,TRBJ1-5,CASSVGQGAGQPQHF,TGTGCCAGCAGCGTAGGACAGGGGGCGGGTCAGCCCCAGCATTTT
NA,many,TRBV12-3/TRBV12-4,TRBJ1-2,CASGQGSGYGYTF,TGTGCCAGCGGGCAGGGTAGTGGCTATGGCTACACCTTC
NA,NA,TRBV11-2,TRBJ2-1,CASSTRTVYNEQFF,TGTGCCAGCAGCACAAGGACAGTGTACAATGAGCAGTTCTTC
TRBD2,NA,TRBV6-1,TRBJ2-1,CASSSSGINNEQFF,TGTGCCAGCAGTTCTAGCGGGATTAACAATGAGCAGTTCTTC
TRBD2,once,TRBV6-6,TRBJ2-5,CASSYSLAASQETQYF,TGTGCCAGCAGTTACTCACTAGCGGCCAGCCAAGAGACCCAGTACTTC
TRBD2,NA,TRBV3-1,TRBJ2-5,CASSLRIAGLETQYF,TGTGCCAGCAGCCTCCGGATAGCGGGACTAGAGACCCAGTACTTC
NA,once,TRBV11-1,TRBJ2-1,CASSRRGTDLRLRQRGNEQFF,TGTGCCAGCAGCCGCCGAGGGACCGATCTTCGTTTGCGACAGAGAGGCAATGAGCAGTTCTTC
TRBD1,few,TRBV20-1,TRBJ2-1,CSARDHMTGDYNEQFF,TGCAGTGCTAGAGATCATATGACAGGGGACTACAATGAGCAGTTCTTC
TRBD1,few,TRBV28,TRBJ2-5,CARSFHDRGETQYF,TGTGCCCGCAGTTTTCACGACAGGGGTGAGACCCAGTACTTC